The 2 T cell receptor beta chains in this list originate from one sample, sequenced in a study of blood T cell repertoires in COVID-19. Here immunoSEQ multiplex PCR was the method, and the copy in TCRdb shows in-frame clones only, minus some. This sample has roughly 230,000 clones, with about nine tenths found just once. The sequenced sample consisted of peripheral blood. The origin of the receptors is an older man with acute or convalescent COVID-19.

V gene TRBV6-5 combines with J gene TRBJ2-2; 7 bases match TRBD2. V lost 8 bases to trimming and J lost 2 bases; unmatched junction nucleotides: 5. This CDR3 region has 14 residues. Germline CDR1 reads MNHEY; CDR2 reads SVGAGI. CDR3 nucleotide sequence: TGTGCCAGCGGGCGGGAGACTAACACCGGGGAGCTGTTTTTT. Translating gives CASGRETNTGELFF.

The chain couples TRBV28 to TRBJ1-2; no reliable D call. Germline V gene lookup returns CDR1 MDHEN and CDR2 SYDVKM. This CDR3 contains 15 residues. Trimming took off 2 bases at V and 4 bases at J, with 14 bases between the two ends. The DNA of the CDR3 is TGTGCCAGCAGTTTACCACGGATCGACTTCTATGGCTACACCTTC. Encoded protein: CASSLPRIDFYGYTF.